Only a few counts were recorded for the clone carrying this T cell receptor (beta chain). Its target is not known. The germline V gene encodes CDR1 KGHDR and CDR2 SFDVKD. This CDR3 has 16 amino acids. Trimming pared 4 bases from V and 8 bases from J, leaving 19 bases between. The record originates from a study of blood T cells in healthy people across ages. Whole-study results and caveats: In long-lived donors, naive CD4+ cell counts and diversity exceeded those of aged donors. Using unsorted PBMCs precluded a conclusive naive versus antigen-experienced comparison.

The authors ran a second PCR of 7 to 11 cycles using a sample-barcoded 5' primer and a J-beta primer mix. With 12 random nucleotides, a template-switch adaptor tagged each individual cDNA molecule. Each CDR3 protein is one row after TCRdb ran MiXCR on the 5' RACE reads. The sample holds 600,000 to 800,000 distinct CDR3 sequences, roughly 21% seen once. The chain joins TRBV24-1 to TRBJ1-4; unclear D gene. The sequence was obtained from a man between 70 and 80 years old in good health. The sequenced sample was blood. The CDR3 sequence is CATSEGLGPGREKLFF. The CDR3 DNA follows: TGTGCCACCAGTGAGGGGTTAGGTCCCGGCCGCGAAAAACTGTTTTTT.